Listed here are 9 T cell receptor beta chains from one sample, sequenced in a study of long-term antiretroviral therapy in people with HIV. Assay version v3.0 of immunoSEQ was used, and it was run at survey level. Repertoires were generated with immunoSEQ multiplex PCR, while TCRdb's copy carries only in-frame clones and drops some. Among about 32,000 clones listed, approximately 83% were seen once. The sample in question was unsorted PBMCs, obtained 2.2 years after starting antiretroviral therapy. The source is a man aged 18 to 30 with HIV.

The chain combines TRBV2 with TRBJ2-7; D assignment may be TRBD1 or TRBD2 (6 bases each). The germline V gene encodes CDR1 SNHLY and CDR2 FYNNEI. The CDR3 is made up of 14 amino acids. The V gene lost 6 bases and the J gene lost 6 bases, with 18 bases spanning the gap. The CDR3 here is CASRRDSTGAEQYF. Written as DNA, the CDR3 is TGTGCCAGCAGGAGGGATTCCACGGGGGCCGAGCAGTACTTC.

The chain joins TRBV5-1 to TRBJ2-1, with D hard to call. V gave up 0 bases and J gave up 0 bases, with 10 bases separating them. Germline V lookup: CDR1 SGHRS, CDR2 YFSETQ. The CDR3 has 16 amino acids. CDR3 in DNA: TGCGCCAGCAGCTTGGAAGGCGCGAGCTCCTACAATGAGCAGTTCTTC. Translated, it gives CASSLEGASSYNEQFF.

CDR3 in DNA: TGCGCCAGCGCCCGGTTCCCAGGGGTAGTCAACACTGAAGCTTTCTTT. It yields the protein CASARFPGVVNTEAFF. This chain uses TRBV5-1 with TRBJ1-1, with a possible D match to TRBD1 (6 bases). V shed 7 bases and J shed 2 bases, with 21 bases lying between them. The CDR3 contains 16 residues. Germline CDR1 SGHRS, CDR2 YFSETQ.

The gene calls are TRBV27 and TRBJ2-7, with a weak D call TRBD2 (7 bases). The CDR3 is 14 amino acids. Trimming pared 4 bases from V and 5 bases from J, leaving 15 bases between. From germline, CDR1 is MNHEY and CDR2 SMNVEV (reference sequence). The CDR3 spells CASSSLRGGDEQYF. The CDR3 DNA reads TGTGCCAGCAGTTCCCTGAGGGGGGGAGACGAGCAGTACTTC.

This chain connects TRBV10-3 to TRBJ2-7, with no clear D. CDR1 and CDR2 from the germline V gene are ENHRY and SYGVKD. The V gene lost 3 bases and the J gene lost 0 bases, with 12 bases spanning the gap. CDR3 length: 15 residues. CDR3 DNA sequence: TGTGCCATCAGTGACCTAGTCACATACTCCTACGAGCAGTACTTC. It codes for CAISDLVTYSYEQYF.

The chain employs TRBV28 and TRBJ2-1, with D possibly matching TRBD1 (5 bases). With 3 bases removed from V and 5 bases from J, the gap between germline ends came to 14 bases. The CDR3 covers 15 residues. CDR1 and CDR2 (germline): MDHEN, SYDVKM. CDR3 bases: TGTGCCAGCAGTTTCCGACGACAGCACAACAATGAGCAGTTCTTC. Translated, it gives CASSFRRQHNNEQFF.

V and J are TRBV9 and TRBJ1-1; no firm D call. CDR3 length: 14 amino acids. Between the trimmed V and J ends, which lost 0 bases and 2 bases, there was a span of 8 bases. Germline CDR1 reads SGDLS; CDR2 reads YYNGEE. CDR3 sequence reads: CASSVGADNTEAFF. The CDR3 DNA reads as TGTGCCAGCAGCGTAGGGGCAGATAACACTGAAGCTTTCTTT.

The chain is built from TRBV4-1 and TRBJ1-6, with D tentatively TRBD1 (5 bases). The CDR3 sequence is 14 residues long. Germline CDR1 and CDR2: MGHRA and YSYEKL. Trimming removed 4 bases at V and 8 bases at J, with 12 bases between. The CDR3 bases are TGCGCCAGCAGCCCAGGACAATATGATTCACCCCTCCACTTT. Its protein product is CASSPGQYDSPLHF.

CDR3 loop: CAWTAVGTEAFF. DNA of the CDR3: TGTGCCTGGACGGCCGTGGGGACTGAAGCTTTCTTT. The chain has TRBV30 and TRBJ1-1; no definite D call. Germline V gives CDR1 GTSNPN, CDR2 SVGIG (reference sequence). V was shortened by 4 bases and J by 5 bases, with 11 bases between the two germline ends. The CDR3 covers 12 residues.